The source of this T cell receptor (beta chain) is a study of shared clonotypes between healthy human individuals. Study-wide points: The study drew on few donors, limiting represented genetic and exposure-history diversity.

The table came from immunoSEQ multiplex PCR; TCRdb's copy has only in-frame clones and leaves some out. The sample carries around 2.5 million clones, approximately 93% recorded once. As concerns this clone: The antigen is unknown.

The CDR3 runs to 12 residues. V was cut by 6 bases and J by 8 bases, with 10 bases left in between. The germline CDR1 and CDR2 sequences are MDHEN and SYDVKM. The sequence was obtained from a man aged 18 to 30 in good health. Some clones in this sample may be carry-over from other donors' samples. The source material was naive CD4+ T cells from PBMCs. As to subset: CD45RA+ positively selected. V is TRBV28 and J is TRBJ1-4; D ambiguous. The CDR3 loop reads CASRRSGEKLFF. CDR3 nucleotides: TGTGCCAGCAGGCGGTCTGGAGAAAAACTGTTTTTT.